What follows describes a single T cell receptor beta chain. The assay was immunoSEQ multiplex PCR, and TCRdb's table has in-frame clones only and misses some. This sample has about 120,000 clones, with around 86% found just once. The data stem from a study of blood T cell repertoires in COVID-19. The CDR3 is made up of 12 amino acids. The V end lost 1 base, the J end lost 7 bases, and 5 bases lay between the germline ends. The TCR was taken from a man in his forties with acute or convalescent COVID-19. Source material: peripheral blood. The chain couples TRBV5-3 to TRBJ2-2, with unresolved D. TRBV5-3 is an ORF, with its function uncertain. CDR3 amino acids: CARSLSGGELFF. The CDR3 region has the DNA TGTGCCAGAAGCTTGTCGGGCGGGGAGCTGTTTTTT.